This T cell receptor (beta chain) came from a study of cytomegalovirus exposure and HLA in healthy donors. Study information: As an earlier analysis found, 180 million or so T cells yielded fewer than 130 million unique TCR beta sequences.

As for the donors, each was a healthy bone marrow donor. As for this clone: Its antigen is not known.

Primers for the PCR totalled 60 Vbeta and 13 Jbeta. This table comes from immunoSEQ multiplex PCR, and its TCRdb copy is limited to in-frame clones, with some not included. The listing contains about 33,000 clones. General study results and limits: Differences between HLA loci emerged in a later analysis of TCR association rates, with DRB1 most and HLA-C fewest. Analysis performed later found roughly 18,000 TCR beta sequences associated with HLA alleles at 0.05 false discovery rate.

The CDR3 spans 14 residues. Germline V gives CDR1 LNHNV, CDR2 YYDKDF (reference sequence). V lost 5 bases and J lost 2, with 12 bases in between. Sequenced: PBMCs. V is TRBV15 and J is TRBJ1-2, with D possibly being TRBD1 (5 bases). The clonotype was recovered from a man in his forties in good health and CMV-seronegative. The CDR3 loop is CATSGVTANYGYTF. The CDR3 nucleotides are TGTGCCACCAGCGGGGTGACAGCCAACTATGGCTACACCTTC.